The next 16 T cell receptor beta chains were all read from a single sample in a study of blood T cell repertoires in COVID-19. Clones were sequenced by immunoSEQ multiplex PCR, and TCRdb holds only the in-frame ones, with some missing. The data contain some 320,000 clones, about 89% of them seen just once; the ten biggest clones take up approximately 7.8%. Material for sequencing was peripheral blood. The receptor source for this set is a woman aged 50 to 65 who had recovered from COVID-19.

The chain is built from TRBV10-1 and TRBJ2-7; D gene unclear. Trimming left V 5 bases short and J 6 bases short, with 14 bases between. CDR1 and CDR2 (germline): WNHNN, SYGVQD (reference sequence). The length of the CDR3 is 13 residues. DNA for the CDR3: TGCGCCAGCAGTCGTTTCGTACTCGGCGAGCAGTACTTC. It yields the protein CASSRFVLGEQYF.

Comments on this clone: This sample also contains other DNA sequences that code for the same CDR3. The chain recombines TRBV9 with TRBJ2-3, with unresolved D. This CDR3 comprises 13 residues. Trimming removed 0 bases at V and 1 base at J, with 3 bases between. Germline assignment: CDR1 SGDLS and CDR2 YYNGEE. CDR3 loop: CASSVAGTDTQYF. The CDR3 region has the DNA TGTGCCAGCAGCGTAGCTGGCACAGATACGCAGTATTTT.

This clone has just one count. A clone one base away is much larger, so this may be a read error. Other nucleotide sequences in the sample specify the same CDR3. This chain connects TRBV7-8 to TRBJ1-1; D not certain. The V gene's germline CDR1 is SGHVS and CDR2 FQNEAQ. V shed 4 bases and J shed 0 bases, with 6 bases lying between them. This CDR3 is built from 13 residues. In DNA, the CDR3 is TGTGCCAGCAGCTCTACAGTGAACACTGAAGCTTTCTTT. Translated: CASSSTVNTEAFF.

This sequence joins TRBV19 and TRBJ2-5, with 7 nucleotides matching TRBD1. Germline V gene data show CDR1 as LNHDA and CDR2 as SQIVND (reference sequence). Trimming at V came to 6 bases and at J to 5 bases, leaving 12 bases not matched to a gene. The CDR3 covers 15 residues. DNA for the CDR3: TGTGCCAGTAGCCAAGGGACAGAGGTATGGGAGACCCAGTACTTC. Translated: CASSQGTEVWETQYF.

The chain employs TRBV29-1 and TRBJ1-2; D is unresolved. Per germline, CDR1 SQVTM and CDR2 ANQGSEA. The V gene lost 3 bases and the J gene lost 4 bases, with 12 bases spanning the gap. The CDR3 covers 13 residues. DNA for the CDR3: TGCAGCGTTGAGGGCGGGCGGAGCTATGGCTACACCTTC. Amino acid sequence: CSVEGGRSYGYTF.

The chain's CDR3 is CASSQDGGRYEQYF. The CDR3 region has the DNA TGTGCCAGCAGCCAAGATGGGGGGAGGTACGAGCAGTACTTC. The gene calls are TRBV14 and TRBJ2-7; D possibly corresponds to TRBD2 (6 bases). The CDR3 runs to 14 residues. Germline lookup yields CDR1 SGHDN and CDR2 FVKESK. Trimming shortened V by 0 bases and J by 4 bases, and 10 bases separated the two germline ends. The full variable domain, completed using reference TRBV14 and TRBJ2-7, is EAGVTQFPSHSVIEKGQTVTLRCDPISGHDNLYWYRRVMGKEIKFLLHFVKESKQDESGMPNNRFLAERTGGTYSTLKVQPAELEDSGVYFCASSQDGGRYEQYFGPGTRLTVT.

This clone occurred a few times. V is TRBV30 and J is TRBJ1-3; TRBD1 is a possible D gene (5 bases). In germline, CDR1 is GTSNPN, CDR2 SVGIG (reference sequence). V gave up 4 bases and J gave up 0 bases, with 16 bases separating them. CDR3 length: 16 residues. The CDR3 bases are TGTGCCTGGACTGGGGCGGTGGGGCTCTCTGGAAACACCATATATTTT. Protein product: CAWTGAVGLSGNTIYF.

The chain joins TRBV6-2 or TRBV6-3 to TRBJ1-2; D remains ambiguous. V dropped 2 bases and J dropped 6 bases, with 10 bases sitting between them. The germline V gene encodes CDR1 MNHEY and CDR2 SVGEGT. The CDR3 has 13 amino acids. CDR3 coding DNA: TGTGCCAGCAGTTACATCGCGGCTGATGGCTACACCTTC. This gives the protein CASSYIAADGYTF.

The chain combines TRBV25-1 with TRBJ1-3; possibly TRBD1 for D (6 bases). Looked up from germline, CDR1 is MGHDK and CDR2 is SYGVNS. The V end lost 2 bases, the J end lost 2 bases, and 7 bases lay between the germline ends. The CDR3 contains 14 residues. The CDR3, as DNA: TGTGCCAGCAGTGAACCAGGGGCTGGAAACACCATATATTTT. Translating it yields CASSEPGAGNTIYF.

The CDR3 region has the DNA TGTGCCACCAGCATAGACAGGGATGATGGCTACACCTTC. Amino acids: CATSIDRDDGYTF. The chain carries TRBV15 and TRBJ1-2, with 7 bases identical to TRBD1. Germline V gene sequence: CDR1 LNHNV, CDR2 YYDKDF (reference sequence). The CDR3 totals 13 residues. With 4 bases clipped from V and 6 bases from J, the junction kept 5 bases outside the gene matches. Based on the CDR3 plus reference TRBV15 and TRBJ1-2, the full variable domain is DAMVIQNPRYQVTQFGKPVTLSCSQTLNHNVMYWYQQKSSQAPKLLFHYYDKDFNNEADTPDNFQSRRPNTSFCFLDIRSPGLGDTAMYLCATSIDRDDGYTFGSGTRLTVV.

This sequence joins TRBV3-1 (or the pseudogene TRBV3-2) and TRBJ2-2; 8 bases line up with TRBD2. The CDR3 spans 16 residues. Germline V gives CDR1 LGHDT, CDR2 YNNKEL (reference sequence). V trimming: 4 bases; J trimming: 6 bases; junction bases outside the gene matches: 10. This CDR3 is CASSRPGRGVSGELFF. The CDR3 nucleotides are TGTGCCAGCAGCCGCCCAGGGCGGGGGGTATCCGGGGAGCTGTTTTTT.

Concerning this clone: Other nucleotide sequences from this sample produce the same CDR3. The chain links TRBV4-3 to TRBJ2-7; D is uncertain. Germline V lookup: CDR1 LGHNA, CDR2 YSLEER. CDR3 length: 13 residues. V gave up 0 bases and J gave up 3 bases, with 6 bases separating them. CDR3 in DNA: TGCGCCAGCAGCCAAGATCTCGGCTACGAGCAGTACTTC. As protein: CASSQDLGYEQYF.

This clone was picked up one time. J is TRBJ2-2 and V is TRBV19; 8 bases are shared with TRBD1. J lost 6 bases, V lost 6 bases, and 6 bases had no gene match. The CDR3 loop spans 14 amino acids. Germline V lookup: CDR1 LNHDA, CDR2 SQIVND (reference sequence). CDR3 sequence: CASRETGEAGELFF. CDR3 nucleotide sequence: TGTGCCAGTAGGGAGACAGGGGAGGCCGGGGAGCTGTTTTTT.

The rearrangement links TRBV5-4 to TRBJ2-5, with D unresolved. Trimming shortened V by 0 bases and J by 0 bases, and 9 bases separated the two germline ends. This CDR3 region has 15 residues. The germline CDR1 and CDR2 sequences are SGHNT and YYREEE (reference sequence). DNA of the CDR3: TGTGCCAGCAGCTTGGGTTTCGGTAACCAAGAGACCCAGTACTTC. Its translation is CASSLGFGNQETQYF. Combining the CDR3 with reference TRBV5-4 and TRBJ2-5 gives the whole variable domain ETGVTQSPTHLIKTRGQQVTLRCSSQSGHNTVSWYQQALGQGPQFIFQYYREEENGRGNFPPRFSGLQFPNYSSELNVNALELDDSALYLCASSLGFGNQETQYFGPGTRLLVL.

The chain links TRBV11-2 to TRBJ2-5, with D possibly being TRBD1 (5 bases). V lost 5 bases to trimming and J lost 5 bases, with 18 bases between them. The CDR3 spans 15 residues. Germline CDR1 reads SGHAT; CDR2 reads FQNNGV. The CDR3 region has the DNA TGTGCCAGCAGCAATGGACCCCCCAGGGCGGAGACCCAGTACTTC. Translation: CASSNGPPRAETQYF.

The V and J genes are TRBV19 and TRBJ1-4; 7 bases match TRBD1. The length of the CDR3 is 13 residues. Germline V CDR1 and CDR2: LNHDA, SQIVND (reference sequence). The V and J ends lost 5 bases and 7 bases, in that order; junction bases with no gene match: 4. The CDR3 protein is CASSRQGGEKLFF. The CDR3 region has the DNA TGTGCCAGTAGTCGACAGGGCGGTGAAAAACTGTTTTTT.